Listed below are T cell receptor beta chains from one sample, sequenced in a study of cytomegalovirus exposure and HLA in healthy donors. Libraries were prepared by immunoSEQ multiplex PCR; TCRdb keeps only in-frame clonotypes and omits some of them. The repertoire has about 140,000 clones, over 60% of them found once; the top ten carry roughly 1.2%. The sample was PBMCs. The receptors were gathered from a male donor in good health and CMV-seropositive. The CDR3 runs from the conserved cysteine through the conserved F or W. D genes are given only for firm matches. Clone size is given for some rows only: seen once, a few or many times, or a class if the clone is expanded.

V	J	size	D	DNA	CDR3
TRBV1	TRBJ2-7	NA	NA	TGCACCAGCAGCCCCCTGGGGGACGGGAAGGACTACGAGCAGTACTTC	CTSSPLGDGKDYEQYF
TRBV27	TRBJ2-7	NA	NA	TGTGCCAGCAGTAGATACGGGACAAGCTCCTACGAGCAGTACTTC	CASSRYGTSSYEQYF
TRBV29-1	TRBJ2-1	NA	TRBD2	TGCAGCGTGGGGGGGAGCGGGGGGGATTACAATGAGCAGTTCTTC	CSVGGSGGDYNEQFF
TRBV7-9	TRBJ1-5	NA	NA	TGTTCCAGCAGCCCCGGACAGATCAATCAGCCCCAGCATTTT	CSSSPGQINQPQHF
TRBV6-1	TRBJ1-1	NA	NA	TGTGCCAGCAGTGAGGTGTCCGAGGGCACTGAAGCTTTCTTT	CASSEVSEGTEAFF
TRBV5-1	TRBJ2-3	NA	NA	TGCGCCAGCAGCCTGCGGGACTCCGCAGATACGCAGTATTTT	CASSLRDSADTQYF
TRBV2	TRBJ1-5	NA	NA	TGTGCCAGCAAGGACACTTATAGCAATCAGCCCCAGCATTTT	CASKDTYSNQPQHF
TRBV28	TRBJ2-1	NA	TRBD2	TGTGCCAGAGGGCGGGAGGGGGGGTACAATGAGCAGTTCTTC	CARGREGGYNEQFF
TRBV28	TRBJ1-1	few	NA	TGTGCCAGCAGTTTAAGCGCCCTGGAAGCTTTCTTT	CASSLSALEAFF
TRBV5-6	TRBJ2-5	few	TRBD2	TGTGCCAGCAGCTTGTATGGACTAGCGAAAGAGACCCAGTACTTC	CASSLYGLAKETQYF
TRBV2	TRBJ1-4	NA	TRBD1	TGTGCCAGCGGAATCGGGACAGGGTCCGAAAAACTGTTTTTT	CASGIGTGSEKLFF
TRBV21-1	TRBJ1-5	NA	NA	TGTGCCAGCAGTATGACAGGCAATCAGCCCCAGCATTTT	CASSMTGNQPQHF
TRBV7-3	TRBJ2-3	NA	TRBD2	TGTGCCAGCAGCGCAGGACTAGCGGATAGCACAGATACGCAGTATTTT	CASSAGLADSTDTQYF
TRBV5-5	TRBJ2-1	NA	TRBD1	TGTGCCAGCAGCTGGGACCTAGACAGGGAAGTCAATGAGCAGTTCTTC	CASSWDLDREVNEQFF
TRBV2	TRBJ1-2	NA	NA	TGTGCCAGCAGTGAAGATCCAGAAATCTATGGCTACACCTTC	CASSEDPEIYGYTF
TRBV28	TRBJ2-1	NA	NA	TGTGCCAGCAGTTGGGGACTGAGCTCCTACAATGAGCAGTTCTTC	CASSWGLSSYNEQFF
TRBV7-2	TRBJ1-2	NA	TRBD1	TGTGCCAGCAGTTTGGACAGGGAAAACTATGGCTACACCTTC	CASSLDRENYGYTF
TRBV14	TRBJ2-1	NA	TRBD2	TGTGCCAGCAGCCAAGACTCGTCGGTAGCGGGAGGGGTCTTC	CASSQDSSVAGGVF
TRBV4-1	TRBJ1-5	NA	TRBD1	TGCGCCAGCAGCCAAGAACAGGGGAACGGCAATCAGCCCCAGCATTTT	CASSQEQGNGNQPQHF
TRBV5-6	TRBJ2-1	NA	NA	TGTGCCAGCAGCCGAACCCTAGCGTACCCTCGCGATGAGCAGTTCTTC	CASSRTLAYPRDEQFF
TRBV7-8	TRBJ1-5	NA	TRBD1	TGTGCCAGCAGCCAACAGGGGTCTTATAGCAATCAGCCCCAGCATTTT	CASSQQGSYSNQPQHF
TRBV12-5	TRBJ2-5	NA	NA	TGTGCTAGTGTCACCCCGGGGAGCGGCCAAGAGACCCAGTACTTC	CASVTPGSGQETQYF
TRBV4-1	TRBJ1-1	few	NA	TGCGCCAGCAGCCAAGAAGGGGGGGGAACTGAAGCTTTCTTT	CASSQEGGGTEAFF
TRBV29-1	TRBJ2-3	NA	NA	TGCAGCGTTGAGGTCAGGGGTACGCAGTATTTT	CSVEVRGTQYF
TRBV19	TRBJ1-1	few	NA	TGTGCCAGTAGTATAACCCCGCGAGGGAACACTGAAGCTTTCTTT	CASSITPRGNTEAFF
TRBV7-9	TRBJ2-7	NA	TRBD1	TGTGCCAGCGGACTCCGGGACAGCTACGAGCAGTACTTC	CASGLRDSYEQYF
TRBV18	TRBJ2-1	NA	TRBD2	TGTGCCAGCTCACCACCGAGCGGGGGTTCCTACAATGAGCAGTTCTTC	CASSPPSGGSYNEQFF
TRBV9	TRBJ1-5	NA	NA	TGTGCCAGCAGCGTAGGACGGGATCGCAATCAGCCCCAGCATTTT	CASSVGRDRNQPQHF
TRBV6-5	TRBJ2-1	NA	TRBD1	TGTGCCAGCCGAGGGGGCCCAAGCTCCTACAATGAGCAGTTCTTC	CASRGGPSSYNEQFF
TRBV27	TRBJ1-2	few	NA	TGTGCCAGCAGTTTGAAGAGGAGAGGCTACACCTTC	CASSLKRRGYTF
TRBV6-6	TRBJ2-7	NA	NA	TGTGCCAGCAGTTCACTAGTCTACGAGCAGTACTTC	CASSSLVYEQYF
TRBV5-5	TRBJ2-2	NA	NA	TGTGCCAGCAGCCTGCCTGGAGCCTTGAGCACCGGGGAGCTGTTTTTT	CASSLPGALSTGELFF
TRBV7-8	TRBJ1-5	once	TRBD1	TGTGCCAGCAGCCACGGGACAGGGGAACAGCCCCAGCATTTT	CASSHGTGEQPQHF
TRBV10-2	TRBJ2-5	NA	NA	TGCGCCAGCAGTGGTGCGTCGAGTTTCCAAGAGACCCAGTACTTC	CASSGASSFQETQYF
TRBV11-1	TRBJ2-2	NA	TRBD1	TGTGCCAGCGGGGGACAGAGGAACACCGGGGAGCTGTTTTTT	CASGGQRNTGELFF
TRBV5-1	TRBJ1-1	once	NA	TGCGCCAGCAGCGTTTCGGGGGACGACACTGAAGCTTTCTTT	CASSVSGDDTEAFF
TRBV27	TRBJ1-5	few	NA	TGTGCCAGCAGTTTGGTCGGGGACTATCAGCCCCAGCATTTT	CASSLVGDYQPQHF
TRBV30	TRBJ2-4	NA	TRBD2	TGTGCCGGGAATAGCGGGAGTTACATTCAGTACTTC	CAGNSGSYIQYF
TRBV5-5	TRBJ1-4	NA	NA	TGTGCCAGCAGCTTGGCCAAGGTTGTGGTGCCGGAGGAAAAACTGTTTTTT	CASSLAKVVVPEEKLFF
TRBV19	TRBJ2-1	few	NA	TGTGCCAGTAGTATGGTGACAGGGAGGTATGGTGAGCAGTTCTTC	CASSMVTGRYGEQFF
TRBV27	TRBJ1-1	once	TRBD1	TGTGCCAGCAGACCCTGGACAGGGAACACTGAAGCTTTCTTT	CASRPWTGNTEAFF
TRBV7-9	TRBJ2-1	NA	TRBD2	TGTGCCAGCAGCTTGCCCGGGAGGGCCCAAAATGAGCAGTTCTTC	CASSLPGRAQNEQFF
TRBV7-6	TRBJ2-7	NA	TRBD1	TGTGCCAGCAGCTTAGAGAGACAGGGGCCCATCTTC	CASSLERQGPIF
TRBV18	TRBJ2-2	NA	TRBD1	TGTGCCAGCTCACCCATACTACAGGGGGCCAAGTCCGGGGAGCTGTTTTTT	CASSPILQGAKSGELFF
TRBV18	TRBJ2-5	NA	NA	TGTGCCAGCTCACCAGGACACTTCCAAGAGACCCAGTACTTC	CASSPGHFQETQYF
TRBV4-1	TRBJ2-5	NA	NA	TGCGCCAGCAGCCAAGAAAATTCGGAGACCCAGTACTTC	CASSQENSETQYF
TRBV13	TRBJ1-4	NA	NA	TGTGCCAGCAGCTCAGGAGGTCCGCTACAGCGGGAAAAACTGTTTTTT	CASSSGGPLQREKLFF
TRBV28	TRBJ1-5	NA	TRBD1	TGTGCCAGCAGCCCAAACAGGGGGCGTCAGCCCCAGCATTTT	CASSPNRGRQPQHF
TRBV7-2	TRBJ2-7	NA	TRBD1	TGTGCCAGCAGCCCGGGACAGGGTTTCTCCTACGAGCAGTACTTC	CASSPGQGFSYEQYF
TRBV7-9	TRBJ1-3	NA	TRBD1	TGTGCCAGCAGGCAGGGGGAGGGAAACACCATATATTTT	CASRQGEGNTIYF
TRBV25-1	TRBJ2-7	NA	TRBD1	TGTGCCAGCAGTGAATATTGGGACAGGGGGAGCGAGCAGTACTTC	CASSEYWDRGSEQYF
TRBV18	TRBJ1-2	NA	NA	TGTGCCAGCTCACCAGCAGGGGAGGGCTATGGCTACACCTTC	CASSPAGEGYGYTF
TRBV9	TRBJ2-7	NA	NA	TGTGCCAGCAGCCCCCGTGCCAGCTCCTACGAGCAGTACTTC	CASSPRASSYEQYF
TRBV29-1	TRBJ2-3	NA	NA	TGCAGCGTTGAAGATCAGCCGGGGACACCTACAGATACGCAGTATTTT	CSVEDQPGTPTDTQYF
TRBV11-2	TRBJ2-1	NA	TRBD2	TGTGCCAGCAGCTACCATAGCGGGAGGAGGTACAATGAGCAGTTCTTC	CASSYHSGRRYNEQFF
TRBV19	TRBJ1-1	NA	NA	TGTGCCAGTAGAAGGAGGGGAGCCACTGAAGCTTTCTTT	CASRRRGATEAFF
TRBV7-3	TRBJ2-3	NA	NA	TGTGCCAGCGCCTTTGGGGGAGGCGGCACAGATACGCAGTATTTT	CASAFGGGGTDTQYF
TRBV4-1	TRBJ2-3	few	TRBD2	TGCGCCAGCAGCCAATTCCGGACTAGCGGGGGCCGCACAGATACGCAGTATTTT	CASSQFRTSGGRTDTQYF